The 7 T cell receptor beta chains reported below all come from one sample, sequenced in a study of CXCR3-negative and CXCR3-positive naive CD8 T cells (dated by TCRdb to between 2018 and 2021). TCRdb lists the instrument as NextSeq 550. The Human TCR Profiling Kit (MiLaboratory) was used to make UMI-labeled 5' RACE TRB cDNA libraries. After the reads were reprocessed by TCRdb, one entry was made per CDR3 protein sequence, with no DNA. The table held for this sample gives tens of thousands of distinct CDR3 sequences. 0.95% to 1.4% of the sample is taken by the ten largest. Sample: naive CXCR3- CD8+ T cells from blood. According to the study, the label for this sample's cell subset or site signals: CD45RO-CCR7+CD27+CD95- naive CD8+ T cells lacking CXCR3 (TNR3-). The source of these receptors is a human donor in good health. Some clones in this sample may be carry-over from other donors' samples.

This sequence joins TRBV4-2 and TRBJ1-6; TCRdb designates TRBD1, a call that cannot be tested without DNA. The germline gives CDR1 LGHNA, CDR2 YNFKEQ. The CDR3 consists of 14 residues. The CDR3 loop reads CASTDPGQIEPLHF.

Here the CDR3 reads CSPWGEDYGYTF. The gene calls are TRBV29-1 and TRBJ1-2; TCRdb indicates TRBD1, and absent DNA this call remains unverified. Germline V gene sequence: CDR1 SQVTM, CDR2 ANQGSEA. This CDR3 contains 12 residues.

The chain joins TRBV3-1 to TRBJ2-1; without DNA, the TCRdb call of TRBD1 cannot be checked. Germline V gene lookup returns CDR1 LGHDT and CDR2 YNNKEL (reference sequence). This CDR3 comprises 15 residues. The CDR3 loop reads CASSQDRQGSDEQFF.

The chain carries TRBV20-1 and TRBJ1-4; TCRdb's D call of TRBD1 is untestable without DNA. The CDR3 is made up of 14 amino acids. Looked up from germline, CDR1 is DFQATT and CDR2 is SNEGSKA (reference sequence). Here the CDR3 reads CSARVYRGNEKLFF.

The CDR3 is CASSSTGPWNSNSPLYF. The rearrangement joins TRBV7-2 to TRBJ1-6; TCRdb picks TRBD1, but there is no DNA to check that call. Per the germline V gene, CDR1 is SGHTA and CDR2 is FQGNSA. The CDR3 extends over 17 amino acids.

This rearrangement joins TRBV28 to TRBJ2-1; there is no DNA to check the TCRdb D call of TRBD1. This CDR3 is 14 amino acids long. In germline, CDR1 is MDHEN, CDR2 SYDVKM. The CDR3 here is CASSFQGPNNEQFF.

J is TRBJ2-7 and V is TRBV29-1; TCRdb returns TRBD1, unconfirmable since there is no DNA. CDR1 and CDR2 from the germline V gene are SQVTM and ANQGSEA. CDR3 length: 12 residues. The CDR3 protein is CSVRDAAYEQYF.